This T cell receptor beta chain was identified during a study of OX40 agonist ivuxolimab in advanced cancers. Notes on the research overall: Ivuxolimab was a fully human IgG2 agonistic monoclonal antibody targeting the costimulatory receptor OX40 (CD134). Patients were allowed to have had prior anti-PD-1, anti-PD-L1 or anti-CTLA-4 therapy, and approximately 40% of the dose-escalation patients had previously received checkpoint inhibitors. Of the roughly 50 dose-escalation patients, hepatocellular carcinoma was present in around 20, melanoma in roughly 15, renal cell carcinoma in 9 and head and neck cancer in 9. Intravenous ivuxolimab was administered to patients every 2 weeks at six dose levels: 0.01, 0.1, 0.3, 1.5, 3 and 10 mg/kg. Partial responses occurred in three dose-escalation patients, of whom one had hepatocellular carcinoma and two had cutaneous melanoma. In the dose-escalation cohort, 65% to 85% of patients were male, and the mean age was 60 years with a range of about 20 to 79. The paper reports the monotherapy dose-escalation portion (N = 52 patients) of the phase I ivuxolimab trial. Peripheral TCRbeta sequencing aimed to test whether ivuxolimab altered TCR sequence diversity and caused clonal T-cell expansion. General conclusions and limits of the study: Partial responders in the 0.1-3.0 mg/kg groups had among the lowest normalized peripheral clonal expansion, especially among CD8+ T cells. Which antigens the clonally expanded peripheral T cells were specific for was not determined. Low levels of normalized T-cell clonal expansion were also shown by some nonresponding patients. On average, CD8+ T cells showed more expanded clones than CD4+ T cells after ivuxolimab. At doses from 0.1 to 3.0 mg/kg, clonal expansion was seen in both CD4+ and CD8+ blood T cells between baseline and week 6.

Patients with a history of autoimmune disease or receiving systemic immunosuppression were excluded from the trial. Peripheral blood for TCR sequencing was drawn from every dose cohort at baseline, at cycle 4 day 1 and at cycle 7 day 1. The samples were taken from a phase I, first-in-human, multicenter, open-label dose-escalation trial of ivuxolimab. The trial enrolled adults with locally advanced or metastatic head and neck squamous cell, hepatocellular, melanoma or renal cell carcinoma. Before TCR sequencing, CD4+ T cells and CD8+ T cells were sorted from peripheral blood as separate populations. The germline V gene sets CDR1 to SQVTM and CDR2 to ANQGSEA. V is pared back by 4 bases and J by 4 bases, with 11 bases lying between the germline termini. From cysteine to phenylalanine, the CDR3 is 13 amino acids long. Of the read, only the CDR3 DNA is kept; its 39 bases are in frame from base 1. This clone was seen a single time. Its recognized antigen is unknown. No base quality information exists; no much larger clone differs at one position.

Genomic DNA was isolated from the sorted cells so that the TCRbeta CDR3 region could be sequenced. The immunoSEQ Assay was used to sequence the TCRbeta CDR3 regions. What TCRdb holds here is the immuneACCESS table cut down to in-frame rearrangements. Part of the clones is not present; checked against another copy, under half of the missing clones reflect an unresolved V gene, and the others are unexplained. The sample profile shows about 58,000 clones; around 83% of them were found once. Around 0.91% of the sample rests with the top ten. Sequencing used CD4+ or CD8+ T cells sorted from blood, obtained in a trial of the OX40 agonist ivuxolimab. The TCR was taken from an adult with an advanced solid tumor such as melanoma, head and neck, liver or kidney cancer. The chain is encoded by TRBV29-1 joined to TRBJ1-3, with no confidently assigned D gene. The nucleotide sequence reads as follows: TGCAGCGTTGCCGAATTGGCAGGAAACACCATATATTTT. It is translated as CSVAELAGNTIYF.